This TCR beta chain stems from a study of shared clonotypes between healthy human individuals. The donor cohort consisted entirely of Caucasian adults residing in Nashville, Tennessee. Concerning this clone: Its antigen remains unidentified.

Study outcomes and limitations: The small donor group covered limited genetic and exposure diversity.

With 1 base removed from V and 3 bases from J, the gap between germline ends came to 9 bases. Germline V CDR1 and CDR2: SGHDN, FVKESK. CDR3 length equals 15 residues. At deep level, the assay was performed. Clones were read by immunoSEQ multiplex PCR, and TCRdb kept only the in-frame ones, dropping some. The sample has around 2.5 million clones; approximately 93% are singletons. The V and J genes are TRBV14 and TRBJ1-4, with D uncertain. The clonotype comes from a young man in good health. Some clones in this sample may be carry-over from other donors' samples. Material: naive CD4+ T cells from PBMCs. Regarding subset: CD45RA+ positively selected. CDR3 loop: CASSQASTSNEKLFF. CDR3 sequence (DNA): TGTGCCAGCAGCCAAGCTTCTACGTCTAATGAAAAACTGTTTTTT.